The TCR beta chain under discussion was sequenced for a study of cytomegalovirus exposure and HLA in healthy donors. Use of 60 Vbeta and 13 Jbeta primers characterized the PCR. TCRdb's table, derived via immunoSEQ multiplex PCR, lists solely in-frame clones and lacks some. The repertoire holds some 140,000 clones, about 64% seen once, with roughly 2.5% in the top ten. Findings and limits, study-wide: Both high specificity and high sensitivity reportedly marked the classifier's diagnosis of cytomegalovirus status.

Points on this clone: No antigen is known for it.

The CDR3 is made up of 12 amino acids. Trimming removed 8 bases from V and 8 bases from J, with 16 bases in between. Germline V CDR1 and CDR2: SGDLS, YYNGEE. This receptor was obtained from a woman in her 40s in good health and CMV-seronegative. The chain uses TRBV9 and TRBJ1-1; the D is unclear. Material for sequencing was PBMCs. In DNA, the CDR3 is TGTGCCAGTGGTCCTTGGCCACAAGAAGCTTTCTTT. Translation gives CASGPWPQEAFF.